This T cell receptor (beta chain) was captured in a study of blood T cell repertoires in COVID-19. As for the study in general: Specimens from acute and convalescent COVID-19 originated in the United States, Italy and Spain. T cells, B-cell-depleted T cells, or PBMCs supplied cDNA or gDNA.

Sequenced by immunoSEQ multiplex PCR; TCRdb stores in-frame clones only, minus some. The data contain about 210,000 clones, roughly 82% of them seen just once; the ten biggest clones take up approximately 12%. The V segment lost 10 bases and the J segment 0 bases; nucleotides outside the gene matches: 12. Germline-derived CDR1 and CDR2 are SEHNR and FQNEAQ (reference sequence). This CDR3 contains 16 residues. The sample consisted of peripheral blood. The receptor's source is a middle-aged woman with acute or convalescent COVID-19. V is TRBV7-9 and J is TRBJ2-1; 7 bases fit TRBD2. CDR3 in amino acids: CAIPTLGGSSYNEQFF. The CDR3 nucleotides are TGTGCCATCCCGACTCTGGGGGGGAGCTCCTACAATGAGCAGTTCTTC.